These T cell receptor beta chains were read from a single sample in a study of PD-1 blockade in classical Hodgkin lymphoma. Method: immunoSEQ multiplex PCR; TCRdb's copy keeps in-frame clones and lacks some. The sample holds roughly 150,000 clones; under 85% are singletons and the top ten take 9.2%. The input for sequencing was peripheral blood mononuclear cells (PBMCs), taken before the second cycle of nivolumab. Source of these receptors: a human donor with classical Hodgkin lymphoma. Both conserved end residues are part of each CDR3. The D gene is left open where the match is weak. Size values are once, few and many counts, or a class for expanded clones, and some rows have none.

v_gene	d_gene	abundance	j_gene	CDR3aa	CDR3nt
TRBV7-6	TRBD2	.	TRBJ2-7	CASSFGLAGEYEQYF	TGTGCCAGCAGCTTTGGACTAGCGGGGGAGTACGAGCAGTACTTC
TRBV6-5	.	.	TRBJ1-1	CASSDLGRQPFF	TGTGCCAGCAGTGACTTGGGACGCCAACCTTTCTTT
TRBV9	TRBD1	.	TRBJ2-3	CASSVGQGARGTDTQYF	TGTGCCAGCAGCGTAGGACAGGGGGCGCGGGGAACAGATACGCAGTATTTT
TRBV6-1	TRBD2	.	TRBJ2-5	CATTQGLTFQETQYF	TGTGCCACCACTCAGGGACTAACCTTCCAAGAGACCCAGTACTTC
TRBV10-3	TRBD2	.	TRBJ2-3	CAISSGLEFSTDTQYF	TGTGCCATCAGTTCGGGACTAGAGTTCAGCACAGATACGCAGTATTTT
TRBV19	TRBD1	.	TRBJ2-7	CASSSPPGQVVYEQYF	TGTGCCAGTAGTAGTCCCCCCGGACAGGTCGTCTACGAGCAGTACTTC
TRBV4-2	.	.	TRBJ2-5	CASSLQVRETQYF	TGTGCCAGCAGCCTTCAGGTGCGAGAGACCCAGTACTTC
TRBV5-6	.	.	TRBJ2-3	CASSGLTSTDTQYF	TGTGCCAGCAGCGGGTTAACTAGCACAGATACGCAGTATTTT
TRBV6-5	.	.	TRBJ1-6	CASSYSTRRDSPLHF	TGTGCCAGCAGTTACTCGACCCGGCGGGATTCACCCCTCCACTTT
TRBV5-5	.	.	TRBJ1-1	CASSRWGDTEAFF	TGTGCCAGCAGCCGGTGGGGGGACACTGAAGCTTTCTTT
TRBV6-5	.	.	TRBJ1-1	CASSRSGGQTEAFF	TGTGCCAGCAGCCGCTCGGGGGGGCAGACTGAAGCTTTCTTT
TRBV18	.	.	TRBJ1-5	CASSLMGNSNQPQHF	TGTGCCAGCTCCCTAATGGGTAATAGCAATCAGCCCCAGCATTTT
TRBV11-2	.	.	TRBJ2-5	CASSLGWGGEETQYF	TGTGCCAGCAGCTTAGGATGGGGGGGCGAAGAGACCCAGTACTTC
TRBV7-4	.	once	TRBJ1-5	CASSHLDLYSNQPQHF	TGTGCCAGCAGCCACTTGGACCTCTATAGCAATCAGCCCCAGCATTTT
TRBV19	.	.	TRBJ2-7	CASSIRGPLSYEQYF	TGTGCCAGTAGTATTAGAGGCCCCCTCTCCTACGAGCAGTACTTC
TRBV7-2	TRBD1	.	TRBJ1-1	CASKLTGADTEAFF	TGTGCCAGCAAACTGACAGGGGCGGACACTGAAGCTTTCTTT
TRBV10-3	TRBD1	.	TRBJ1-1	CATKDRENTEAFF	TGTGCCACTAAGGACAGGGAAAACACTGAAGCTTTCTTT
TRBV9	.	.	TRBJ1-4	CASSAEDGTNEKLFF	TGTGCCAGCAGCGCCGAGGACGGTACTAATGAAAAACTGTTTTTT
TRBV9	TRBD2	.	TRBJ2-1	CASSRTSGDNEQFF	TGTGCCAGCAGTAGGACTAGCGGAGACAATGAGCAGTTCTTC
TRBV19	.	.	TRBJ1-1	CASRPGRQGNTEAFF	TGTGCCAGTAGGCCTGGGCGGCAAGGGAACACTGAAGCTTTCTTT
TRBV5-5	.	.	TRBJ2-7	CASSLGASDEQYF	TGTGCCAGCAGCCTCGGGGCCTCCGACGAGCAGTACTTC
TRBV5-4	TRBD1	.	TRBJ1-4	CASRGDRDEKLFF	TGTGCCAGCAGGGGGGACAGGGATGAAAAACTGTTTTTT
TRBV10-3	.	.	TRBJ1-5	CAISAREGGNQPQHF	TGTGCCATCAGTGCCAGGGAAGGGGGCAATCAGCCCCAGCATTTT
TRBV28	.	.	TRBJ1-4	CASSGGANEKLFF	TGTGCCAGCTCCGGGGGGGCGAATGAAAAACTGTTTTTT
TRBV7-2	.	.	TRBJ1-6	CASSLVGHNSPLHF	TGTGCCAGCAGCTTAGTGGGGCATAATTCACCCCTCCACTTT
TRBV6-5	TRBD1	.	TRBJ1-5	CASRTDRAGNQPQHF	TGTGCCAGCAGAACCGACAGGGCGGGCAATCAGCCCCAGCATTTT
TRBV7-6	.	once	TRBJ2-7	CASSLELGYMSYEQYF	TGTGCCAGCAGCTTAGAATTAGGGTACATGTCCTACGAGCAGTACTTC
TRBV6-1	.	.	TRBJ2-1	CASTRDKNSYNEQFF	TGTGCCAGCACCCGGGACAAAAACTCCTACAATGAGCAGTTCTTC
TRBV4-2	.	.	TRBJ2-7	CASSASAEAYEQYF	TGTGCCAGCAGCGCCAGCGCGGAGGCCTACGAGCAGTACTTC
TRBV6-6	.	.	TRBJ1-5	CASQKGDSNQPQHF	TGTGCCAGCCAGAAAGGGGATAGCAATCAGCCCCAGCATTTT
TRBV18	.	.	TRBJ1-5	CASSRGGAGGNQPQHF	TGTGCCAGCTCCCGTGGTGGCGCAGGAGGCAATCAGCCCCAGCATTTT
TRBV9	.	.	TRBJ2-5	CASSVSETQYF	TGTGCCAGCAGCGTAAGCGAGACCCAGTACTTC
TRBV19	.	.	TRBJ2-7	CASSIGDTYEQYF	TGTGCCAGTAGTATAGGGGACACCTACGAGCAGTACTTC
TRBV28	TRBD1	few	TRBJ1-1	CASSSPRDRAPEAFF	TGTGCCAGCAGTTCTCCCCGCGACAGGGCCCCTGAAGCTTTCTTT
TRBV10-2	.	.	TRBJ2-2	CASSERGLGELFF	TGCGCCAGCAGTGAGAGGGGGTTGGGGGAGCTGTTTTTT
TRBV30	.	.	TRBJ1-2	CAWRDDLGWNYGYTF	TGTGCCTGGAGAGATGACTTAGGGTGGAACTATGGCTACACCTTC
TRBV6-6	.	.	TRBJ1-1	CASSDWGVNTEAFF	TGTGCCAGCAGTGACTGGGGGGTTAACACTGAAGCTTTCTTT
TRBV19	.	.	TRBJ2-3	CASSSGRISTDTQYF	TGTGCCAGTAGTTCGGGACGGATAAGCACAGATACGCAGTATTTT
TRBV6-6	.	.	TRBJ2-7	CASSDPSSEQYF	TGTGCCAGCAGCGATCCCTCTTCCGAGCAGTACTTC
TRBV21-1	.	.	TRBJ1-6	CASSKARRTAIYNSPLHF	TGTGCCAGCAGCAAAGCGCGTCGGACAGCTATCTATAATTCACCCCTCCACTTT
TRBV18	.	.	TRBJ1-4	CASSPQGATNEKLFF	TGTGCCAGCTCACCACAGGGGGCAACTAATGAAAAACTGTTTTTT
TRBV28	TRBD1	few	TRBJ1-4	CASSSGTGFTNWEKLFF	TGTGCCAGCAGTTCCGGGACAGGGTTTACTAATTGGGAAAAACTGTTTTTT
TRBV6-5	.	medium-sized	TRBJ2-5	CASSPQGGGKTQYF	TGTGCCAGCAGCCCCCAGGGGGGCGGGAAGACCCAGTACTTC
TRBV11-2	TRBD1	.	TRBJ1-3	CASRQTGSSGNTIYF	TGTGCCAGCAGACAGACAGGGTCTTCTGGAAACACCATATATTTT
TRBV19	TRBD1	.	TRBJ1-2	CASSIDRTGQPNYGYTF	TGTGCCAGTAGTATAGATCGGACAGGCCAACCTAACTATGGCTACACCTTC
TRBV5-1	TRBD2	once	TRBJ2-3	CASSLLLAGGRTDTQYF	TGCGCCAGCAGCTTGTTACTAGCGGGGGGCCGCACAGATACGCAGTATTTT
TRBV19	.	.	TRBJ1-2	CASSEQGPPDGYTF	TGTGCCAGTAGCGAACAGGGACCACCGGATGGCTACACCTTC
TRBV4-2	.	few	TRBJ2-3	CASSPQVPTDTQYF	TGTGCCAGCAGCCCCCAAGTCCCCACAGATACGCAGTATTTT
TRBV2	.	.	TRBJ2-3	CASTREATDTQYF	TGTGCCAGCACCCGGGAAGCCACAGATACGCAGTATTTT
TRBV5-4	TRBD1	.	TRBJ1-3	CASSLEWDRAGNTIYF	TGTGCCAGCAGCTTGGAGTGGGACAGGGCTGGAAACACCATATATTTT